A selection of T cell receptor beta chains follows, all from one sample in a study of T cells in Graves' hyperthyroidism and ophthalmopathy. TCRdb reprocessed the multiplex PCR reads via MiXCR and lists one record per CDR3 protein. This sample has around 500,000 distinct CDR3 sequences, with around 15% found just once. Sequenced sample: blood. Every receptor here comes from a woman younger than 30 with Graves' hyperthyroidism. Both conserved end residues are part of each CDR3. The D gene is left open where the match is weak. The size of a clone is reported for some rows only, either as once, few or many, or as a class for expanded clones.

TRBV27	few	TRBD1	TRBJ1-5	CASSRDSDQPQHF	TGTGCCAGCAGTAGGGACAGCGATCAGCCCCAGCATTTT
TRBV4-1	few	TRBD1	TRBJ1-2	CASSQDTGTVYGYTF	TGCGCCAGCAGCCAAGATACCGGGACAGTCTATGGCTACACCTTC
TRBV14	many	TRBD2	TRBJ2-7	CASSQELAGLYEQYF	TGTGCCAGCAGCCAAGAACTAGCGGGGCTCTACGAGCAGTACTTC
TRBV10-3	many	-	TRBJ1-2	CAISDNGRLYGYTF	TGTGCCATCAGTGATAATGGACGGCTATATGGCTACACCTTC
TRBV4-1	-	-	TRBJ2-3	CASSQGFGNPSTDTQYF	TGCGCCAGCAGCCAGGGTTTTGGGAACCCGAGCACAGATACGCAGTATTTT
TRBV10-1	-	TRBD1	TRBJ2-1	CASSTTVTGFPYNEQFF	TGCGCCAGCAGTACGACCGTGACAGGGTTTCCCTACAATGAGCAGTTCTTC
TRBV3-1	-	-	TRBJ1-1	CASSLRRHPITFF	TGTGCCAGCAGCCTCCGGCGACACCCGATAACTTTCTTT
TRBV6-1	-	-	TRBJ2-1	CASSPSGGEYNEQFF	TGTGCCAGCAGTCCTTCTGGAGGGGAGTACAATGAGCAGTTCTTC
TRBV12-3/TRBV12-4	many	-	TRBJ2-1	CASSSDYGNEQFF	TGTGCCAGCAGCTCCGACTATGGGAATGAGCAGTTCTTC
TRBV10-3	-	-	TRBJ1-1	CAISESFGGVEAFF	TGTGCCATCAGTGAGTCCTTCGGCGGGGTTGAAGCTTTCTTT
TRBV6-1	many	-	TRBJ1-1	CASGVTSGANTEAFF	TGTGCCAGCGGGGTGACCTCCGGAGCGAACACTGAAGCTTTCTTT
TRBV13	many	-	TRBJ2-1	CASGASSYNEQFF	TGTGCCAGCGGGGCTAGCTCCTACAATGAGCAGTTCTTC
TRBV6-1	-	TRBD2	TRBJ2-7	CASSRSSAGGRYEQYF	TGTGCCAGCAGCCGATCGTCGGCGGGAGGCCGCTACGAGCAGTACTTC
TRBV5-1	many	TRBD1	TRBJ1-2	CASSLGTGERGYTF	TGCGCCAGCAGCCTGGGGACAGGGGAGCGTGGCTACACCTTC
TRBV11-3	few	TRBD1	TRBJ2-7	CASSLTTRTGGYEQYF	TGTGCCAGCAGCTTAACAACTAGGACAGGGGGTTACGAGCAGTACTTC
TRBV6-1	few	-	TRBJ2-3	CASDHRYTDTQYF	TGTGCCAGTGACCACCGGTACACAGATACGCAGTATTTT
TRBV7-3	many	TRBD2	TRBJ2-1	CASSPSTSGRAYEQFF	TGTGCCAGCAGTCCATCCACTAGCGGGAGGGCCTATGAGCAGTTCTTC
TRBV19	many	-	TRBJ2-6	CASLLPSSGANVLTF	TGTGCCAGTCTCTTGCCGAGTTCTGGGGCCAACGTCCTGACTTTC
TRBV5-8	few	TRBD1	TRBJ2-7	CASSRQPGQGAYEQYF	TGTGCCAGCAGCCGGCAGCCGGGACAGGGGGCCTACGAGCAGTACTTC
TRBV20-1	many	-	TRBJ2-5	CSARGPAPSQYF	TGCAGTGCTAGAGGGCCTGCTCCCTCCCAGTACTTC
TRBV5-6	-	-	TRBJ1-3	CASSPWIDFSGNTIYF	TGTGCCAGCAGCCCGTGGATCGACTTCTCTGGAAACACCATATATTTT
TRBV14	-	-	TRBJ1-1	CASSTRVGAEAFF	TGTGCCAGCAGCACCCGCGTGGGTGCTGAAGCTTTCTTT
TRBV2	many	TRBD2	TRBJ2-7	CARGLAGENPYEQYF	TGTGCCAGGGGACTAGCGGGAGAGAACCCCTACGAGCAGTACTTC
TRBV5-1	few	TRBD2	TRBJ2-1	CASSSAGANNEQFF	TGCGCCAGCAGCTCTGCGGGAGCGAACAATGAGCAGTTCTTC
TRBV24-1	many	-	TRBJ1-1	CATRTLGRTEAFF	TGTGCCACCAGAACCCTTGGTCGCACTGAAGCTTTCTTT
TRBV12-3/TRBV12-4	many	-	TRBJ1-4	CASSLDRGRFNEKLFF	TGTGCCAGCAGTTTAGATCGGGGGAGATTTAATGAAAAACTGTTTTTT
TRBV28	-	TRBD1	TRBJ1-1	CASSLWKGDRGFTEAFF	TGTGCCAGCAGTTTATGGAAGGGGGACAGGGGGTTCACTGAAGCTTTCTTT
TRBV15	-	-	TRBJ1-4	CATSRGAGREKLFF	TGTGCCACCAGCAGAGGGGCCGGACGTGAAAAACTGTTTTTT
TRBV2	many	-	TRBJ1-5	CASSEQLDQPQHF	TGTGCCAGCAGTGAGCAGCTAGACCAGCCCCAGCATTTT
TRBV19	-	-	TRBJ2-1	CASSIWASYDEQFF	TGTGCCAGTAGTATCTGGGCTAGCTACGATGAGCAGTTCTTC
TRBV3-1	many	TRBD1	TRBJ2-1	CASSQVKLGGDEQFF	TGTGCCAGCAGCCAAGTCAAACTAGGGGGCGATGAGCAGTTCTTC
TRBV6-1	-	TRBD2	TRBJ2-1	CASSGLVHEQFF	TGTGCCAGCAGCGGACTAGTTCATGAGCAGTTCTTC
TRBV24-1	many	TRBD1	TRBJ1-4	CATSDPGTGNEKLFF	TGTGCCACCAGTGACCCCGGGACAGGGAATGAAAAACTGTTTTTT
TRBV3-1	-	TRBD1	TRBJ1-5	CASSQLPGGGQPQHF	TGTGCCAGCAGCCAATTACCAGGGGGGGGTCAGCCCCAGCATTTT
TRBV7-3	many	TRBD1	TRBJ1-6	CASSAGTDNSPLHF	TGTGCCAGCAGCGCCGGGACAGATAATTCACCCCTCCACTTT
TRBV5-1	many	-	TRBJ1-3	CASSSDRGNTIYF	TGCGCCAGCAGCTCCGACAGGGGAAACACCATATATTTT
TRBV29-1	many	-	TRBJ2-4	CSATTLATRWDIQYF	TGCAGCGCCACCACCTTAGCGACCCGGTGGGACATTCAGTACTTC
TRBV18	few	-	TRBJ1-1	CASSSRADRNTEAFF	TGTGCCAGCTCATCCCGGGCAGACCGTAACACTGAAGCTTTCTTT
TRBV4-1	many	TRBD1	TRBJ2-1	CASSLLGTGDNEQFF	TGCGCCAGCAGCCTCCTTGGGACAGGGGACAATGAGCAGTTCTTC
TRBV19	few	-	TRBJ2-2	CASSWLNTGELFF	TGTGCCAGTAGTTGGCTGAACACCGGGGAGCTGTTTTTT
TRBV20-1	few	TRBD1	TRBJ1-2	CSAPRDRGLPYGYTF	TGCAGTGCTCCCCGAGACAGGGGGCTCCCCTATGGCTACACCTTC
TRBV2	many	-	TRBJ1-5	CASSEVFGERQPQHF	TGTGCCAGCAGTGAAGTTTTTGGGGAACGACAGCCCCAGCATTTT
TRBV7-9	few	-	TRBJ1-1	CASREQRALNTEAFF	TGTGCCAGCAGGGAACAGAGAGCGTTGAACACTGAAGCTTTCTTT
TRBV10-3	many	TRBD1	TRBJ1-5	CAISMDRPNQPQHF	TGTGCCATCAGTATGGACAGGCCCAATCAGCCCCAGCATTTT
TRBV11-2	few	-	TRBJ1-1	CASSLYATVNTEAFF	TGTGCCAGCAGCTTGTATGCGACAGTGAACACTGAAGCTTTCTTT
TRBV3-1	-	TRBD1	TRBJ1-5	CASSPGQGYNQPQHF	TGTGCCAGCAGCCCGGGACAGGGGTACAATCAGCCCCAGCATTTT
TRBV6-5	many	TRBD1	TRBJ1-1	CASSYSDRSAAFF	TGTGCCAGCAGTTACTCGGACAGGTCGGCCGCTTTCTTT
TRBV20-1	-	-	TRBJ2-5	CSARALPAGPTQYF	TGCAGTGCTAGAGCCCTTCCGGCTGGTCCGACCCAGTACTTC
TRBV9	-	-	TRBJ2-7	CASSPLGLSYEQYF	TGTGCCAGCAGCCCTCTCGGGTTGTCCTACGAGCAGTACTTC
TRBV29-1	many	-	TRBJ2-5	CSVGAQYF	TGCAGCGTTGGGGCCCAGTACTTC
TRBV30	many	-	TRBJ1-5	CAWTTGGESTTQPQHF	TGTGCCTGGACTACCGGGGGGGAGAGTACGACTCAGCCCCAGCATTTT
TRBV20-1	many	-	TRBJ2-3	CSARNPYRRDTQYF	TGCAGTGCTAGAAACCCCTACAGAAGAGATACGCAGTATTTT